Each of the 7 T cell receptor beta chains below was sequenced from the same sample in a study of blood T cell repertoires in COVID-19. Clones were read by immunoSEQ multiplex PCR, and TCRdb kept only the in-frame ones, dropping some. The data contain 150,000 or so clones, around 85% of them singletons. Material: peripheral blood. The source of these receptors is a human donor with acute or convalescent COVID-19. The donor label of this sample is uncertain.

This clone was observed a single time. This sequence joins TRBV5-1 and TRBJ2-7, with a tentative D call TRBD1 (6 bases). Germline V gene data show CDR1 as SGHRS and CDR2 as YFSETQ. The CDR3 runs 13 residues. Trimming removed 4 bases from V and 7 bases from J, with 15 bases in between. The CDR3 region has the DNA TGCGCCAGCAGCCACGGACAGCTACGGGAGCAGTACTTC. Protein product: CASSHGQLREQYF.

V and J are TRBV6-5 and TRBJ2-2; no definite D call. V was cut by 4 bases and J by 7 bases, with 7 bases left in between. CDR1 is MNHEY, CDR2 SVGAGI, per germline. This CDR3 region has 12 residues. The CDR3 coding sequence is TGTGCCAGCAGTTCATACTTCGGGGAGCTGTTTTTT. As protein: CASSSYFGELFF.

This chain's CDR3 is CASRKSGTGNTEAFF. The CDR3 bases are TGTGCCAGCAGAAAATCCGGGACAGGGAACACTGAAGCTTTCTTT. The rearrangement links TRBV5-6 to TRBJ1-1; 8 bases are shared with TRBD1. Germline CDR1 is SGHDT and CDR2 is YYEEEE. The CDR3 is 15 residues long. Losses at the gene ends were 5 bases for V and 1 base for J; bases not matched to a gene: 7. The variable domain in full, completed from reference TRBV5-6 and TRBJ1-1, reads DAGVTQSPTHLIKTRGQQVTLRCSPKSGHDTVSWYQQALGQGPQFIFQYYEEEERQRGNFPDRFSGHQFPNYSSELNVNALLLGDSALYLCASRKSGTGNTEAFFGQGTRLTVV.

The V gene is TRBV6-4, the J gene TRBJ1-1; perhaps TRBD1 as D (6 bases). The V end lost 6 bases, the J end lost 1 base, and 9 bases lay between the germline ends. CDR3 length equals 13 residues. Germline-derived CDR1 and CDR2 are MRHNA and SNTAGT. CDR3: CASRRQENTEAFF. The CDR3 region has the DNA TGTGCCAGCAGAAGACAGGAGAACACTGAAGCTTTCTTT.

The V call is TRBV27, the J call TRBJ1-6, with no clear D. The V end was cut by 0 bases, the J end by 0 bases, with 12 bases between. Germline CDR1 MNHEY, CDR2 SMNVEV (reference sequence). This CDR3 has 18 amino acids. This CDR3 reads CASSLSAEPSSYNSPLHF. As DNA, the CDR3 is TGTGCCAGCAGTTTATCGGCAGAACCAAGCTCCTATAATTCACCCCTCCACTTT.

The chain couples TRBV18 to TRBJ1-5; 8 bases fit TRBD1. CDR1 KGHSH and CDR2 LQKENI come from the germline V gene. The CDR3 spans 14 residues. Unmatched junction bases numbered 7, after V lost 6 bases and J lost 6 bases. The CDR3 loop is CASSTDRDGQPQHF. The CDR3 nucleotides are TGTGCCAGCTCGACGGACAGGGATGGTCAGCCCCAGCATTTT.

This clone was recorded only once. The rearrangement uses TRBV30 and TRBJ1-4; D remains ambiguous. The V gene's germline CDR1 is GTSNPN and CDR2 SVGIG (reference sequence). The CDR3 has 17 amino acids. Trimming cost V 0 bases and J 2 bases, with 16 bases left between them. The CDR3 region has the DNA TGTGCCTGGAGTGTAGAATTAAAGGGAGGGACTAATGAAAAACTGTTTTTT. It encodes CAWSVELKGGTNEKLFF.